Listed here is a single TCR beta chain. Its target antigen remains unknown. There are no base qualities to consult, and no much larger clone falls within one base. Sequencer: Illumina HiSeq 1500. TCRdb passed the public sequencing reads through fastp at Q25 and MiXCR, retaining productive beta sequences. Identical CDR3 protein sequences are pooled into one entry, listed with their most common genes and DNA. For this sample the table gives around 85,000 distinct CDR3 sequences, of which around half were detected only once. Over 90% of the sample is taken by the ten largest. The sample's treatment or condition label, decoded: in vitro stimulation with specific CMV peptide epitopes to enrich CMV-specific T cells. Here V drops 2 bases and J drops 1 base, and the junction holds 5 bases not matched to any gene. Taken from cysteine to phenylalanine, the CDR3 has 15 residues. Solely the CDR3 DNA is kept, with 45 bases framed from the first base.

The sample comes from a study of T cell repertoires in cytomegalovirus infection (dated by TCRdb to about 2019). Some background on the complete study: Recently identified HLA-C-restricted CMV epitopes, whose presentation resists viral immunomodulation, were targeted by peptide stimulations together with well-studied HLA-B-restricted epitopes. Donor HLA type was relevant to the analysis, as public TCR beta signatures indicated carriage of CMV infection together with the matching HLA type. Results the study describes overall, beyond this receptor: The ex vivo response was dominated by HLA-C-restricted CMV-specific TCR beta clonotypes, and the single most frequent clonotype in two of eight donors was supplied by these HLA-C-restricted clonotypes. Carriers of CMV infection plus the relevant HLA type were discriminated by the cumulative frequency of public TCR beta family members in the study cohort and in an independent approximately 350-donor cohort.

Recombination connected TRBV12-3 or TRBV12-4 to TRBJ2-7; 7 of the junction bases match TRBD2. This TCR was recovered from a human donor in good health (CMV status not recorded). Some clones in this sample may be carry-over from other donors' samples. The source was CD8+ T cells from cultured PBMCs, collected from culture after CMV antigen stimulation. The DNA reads TGTGCCAGCAGTTTATTTTTGGGGGGGTCCTACGAGCAGTACTTC. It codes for CASSLFLGGSYEQYF.